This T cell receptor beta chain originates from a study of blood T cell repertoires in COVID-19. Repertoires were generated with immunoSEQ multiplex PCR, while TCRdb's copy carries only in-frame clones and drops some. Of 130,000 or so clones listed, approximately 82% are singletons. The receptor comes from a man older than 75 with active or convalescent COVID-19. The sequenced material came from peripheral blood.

CDR3: CASSLGNRVTGYTF. CDR3 DNA sequence: TGTGCCAGCAGCTTAGGTAACAGGGTAACGGGCTACACCTTC. This chain joins TRBV7-2 and TRBJ1-2; a possible D gene is TRBD1 (6 bases). CDR1 SGHTA and CDR2 FQGNSA come from the germline V gene. This CDR3 spans 14 amino acids. The ends were cut back, 1 base at V and 8 bases at J, with 14 bases in the middle.